Each of the 6 T cell receptor beta chains below was sequenced from the same sample in a study of shared clonotypes between healthy human individuals. Measured with immunoSEQ multiplex PCR; TCRdb has only the in-frame clones, and not every one. The table includes 2 million or so clones, roughly 94% detected once. The sequencing sample was made of naive CD4+ T cells sorted from blood. Subset in this sample: CD45RA+ positively selected. The receptors come from a young man in good health.

This chain joins TRBV28 and TRBJ2-2; D is unresolved. The V end lost 3 bases, the J end lost 8 bases, and 16 bases lay between the germline ends. The CDR3 has 15 amino acids. In germline, CDR1 is MDHEN, CDR2 SYDVKM. DNA of the CDR3: TGTGCCAGCAGTTTCATTGGCAGGTCAAAAGGGGAGCTGTTTTTT. Translation: CASSFIGRSKGELFF.

The chain joins TRBV9 to TRBJ1-1; D is perhaps TRBD1 (5 bases). V was pared by 0 bases and J by 5 bases, with 11 bases between. The CDR3 length is 14 residues. Per the germline V gene, CDR1 is SGDLS and CDR2 is YYNGEE. Here the CDR3 DNA reads TGTGCCAGCAGCGTAGAGTGGGGCACTACTGAAGCTTTCTTT. It specifies CASSVEWGTTEAFF.

A remark on this clone: The same CDR3 also results from other DNA sequences found in this sample. The rearrangement joins TRBV18 to TRBJ2-5; D ambiguous. This CDR3 has 13 residues. Trimming took off 4 bases at V and 1 base at J, with 7 bases between the two ends. CDR1 and CDR2 (germline): KGHSH, LQKENI. CDR3 residues: CASSRSSQETQYF. The CDR3 DNA reads as TGTGCCAGCTCACGATCATCCCAAGAGACCCAGTACTTC. Full variable domain (outside the CDR3, taken from reference TRBV18 and TRBJ2-5): NAGVMQNPRHLVRRRGQEARLRCSPMKGHSHVYWYRQLPEEGLKFMVYLQKENIIDESGMPKERFSAEFPKEGPSILRIQQVVRGDSAAYFCASSRSSQETQYFGPGTRLLVL.

The genes are TRBV11-1 and TRBJ1-5; the D is unclear. The germline V gene encodes CDR1 SGHAT and CDR2 FQDESV (reference sequence). The V end was cut by 4 bases, the J end by 10 bases, with 14 bases between. CDR3 length: 13 amino acids. The CDR3 sequence: CASSSVPEGPQHF. The CDR3 DNA reads TGTGCCAGCAGCTCGGTTCCGGAAGGACCCCAGCATTTT.

The chain links TRBV7-2 to TRBJ2-1; D might be TRBD2 (6 bases). The CDR3 covers 14 residues. V lost 4 bases to trimming and J lost 6 bases, with 13 bases between them. Germline values: CDR1 SGHTA, CDR2 FQGNSA. The CDR3 DNA sequence: TGTGCCAGCAGCTCGGGACTCCCTGGCAATGAGCAGTTCTTC. This codes for CASSSGLPGNEQFF.

This clone came up once. The chain recombines TRBV10-2 with TRBJ1-2; possibly TRBD1 for D (5 bases). The CDR3 is 12 amino acids. Between the trimmed V and J ends, which lost 3 bases and 4 bases, there was a span of 6 bases. In germline, CDR1 is WSHSY, CDR2 SAAADI. Here the CDR3 DNA reads TGCGCCAGCAGTGAAAGGGGCTATGGCTACACCTTC. It is translated as CASSERGYGYTF.